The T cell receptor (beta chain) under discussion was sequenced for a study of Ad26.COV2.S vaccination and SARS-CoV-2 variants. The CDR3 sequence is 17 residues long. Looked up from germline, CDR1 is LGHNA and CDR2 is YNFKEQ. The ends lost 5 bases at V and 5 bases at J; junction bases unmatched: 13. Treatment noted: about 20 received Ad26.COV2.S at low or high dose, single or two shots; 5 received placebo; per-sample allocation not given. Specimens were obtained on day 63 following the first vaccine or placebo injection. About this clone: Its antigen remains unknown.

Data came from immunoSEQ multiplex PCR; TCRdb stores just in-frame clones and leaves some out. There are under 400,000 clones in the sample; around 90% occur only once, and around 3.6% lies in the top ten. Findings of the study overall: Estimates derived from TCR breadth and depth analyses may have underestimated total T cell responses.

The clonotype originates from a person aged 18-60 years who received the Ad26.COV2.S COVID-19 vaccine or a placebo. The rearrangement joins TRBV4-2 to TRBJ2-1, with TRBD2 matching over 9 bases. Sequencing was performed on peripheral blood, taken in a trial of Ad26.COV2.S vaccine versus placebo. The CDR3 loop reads CASSSPGIAGVNNEQFF. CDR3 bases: TGTGCCAGCAGCTCCCCAGGCATAGCGGGGGTGAACAATGAGCAGTTCTTC.